This T cell receptor (beta chain) was identified during a study of blood T cell repertoires in COVID-19. The wider study: Sites in the United States, Italy and Spain provided acute and convalescent COVID-19 samples. T cells, B-cell-depleted T cells, or PBMCs provided the cDNA or gDNA that served as material.

In the study's own analysis: The assay estimated nucleated cells by amplifying reference gene primers. Generated by immunoSEQ multiplex PCR, the TCRdb table keeps only in-frame clones and is missing some. V, J and clone size reflect that table, while D and trimming were determined from the DNA. The data hold around 150,000 clones, with around 90% observed a single time. For this clone: Other DNA sequences from this sample encode an identical CDR3 as well.

V dropped 5 bases and J dropped 0 bases, with 3 bases sitting between them. The CDR3 is made up of 12 amino acids. In germline, CDR1 is SGHAT, CDR2 FQNNGV. V usage is TRBV11-2 and J usage is TRBJ2-3; D unresolved. The TCR originated in a man aged 60 to 75 with active or convalescent COVID-19. Sequencing used peripheral blood. DNA of the CDR3: TGTGCCAGCAGCCCAAGCACAGATACGCAGTATTTT. Translated, it gives CASSPSTDTQYF.